This T cell receptor (beta chain) was recovered during a study of graft-versus-host responses after intestinal transplantation. The wider study: Tacrolimus plus steroids were given to all recipients for two to three years, preceded by anti-thymocyte globulin induction.

Assay used: immunoSEQ multiplex PCR; TCRdb lists only in-frame clones, some missing. The table lists roughly 10,000 clones, about 91% of them singletons. Study-wide points: GvH clones were found in recipient marrow; some appeared first in ileum or blood.

The CDR3 spans 15 residues. Germline CDR1 reads ENHRY; CDR2 reads SYGVKD. The V gene end was trimmed by 10 bases and the J gene end by 9 bases; junction bases not matched to a gene: 18. This clone was seen only a few times. Its target is not known. This chain joins TRBV10-3 and TRBJ2-1; TRBD2 aligns across 7 bases. The sample consisted of PBMCs, taken approximately 40 days after intestinal transplantation. The clonotype originates from a human patient who received an intestinal transplant, so some T cells may come from the graft donor. The CDR3 protein is CATTPGSGEGGEQFF. Here the CDR3 DNA reads TGTGCCACCACCCCAGGGAGCGGGGAAGGCGGTGAGCAGTTCTTC.